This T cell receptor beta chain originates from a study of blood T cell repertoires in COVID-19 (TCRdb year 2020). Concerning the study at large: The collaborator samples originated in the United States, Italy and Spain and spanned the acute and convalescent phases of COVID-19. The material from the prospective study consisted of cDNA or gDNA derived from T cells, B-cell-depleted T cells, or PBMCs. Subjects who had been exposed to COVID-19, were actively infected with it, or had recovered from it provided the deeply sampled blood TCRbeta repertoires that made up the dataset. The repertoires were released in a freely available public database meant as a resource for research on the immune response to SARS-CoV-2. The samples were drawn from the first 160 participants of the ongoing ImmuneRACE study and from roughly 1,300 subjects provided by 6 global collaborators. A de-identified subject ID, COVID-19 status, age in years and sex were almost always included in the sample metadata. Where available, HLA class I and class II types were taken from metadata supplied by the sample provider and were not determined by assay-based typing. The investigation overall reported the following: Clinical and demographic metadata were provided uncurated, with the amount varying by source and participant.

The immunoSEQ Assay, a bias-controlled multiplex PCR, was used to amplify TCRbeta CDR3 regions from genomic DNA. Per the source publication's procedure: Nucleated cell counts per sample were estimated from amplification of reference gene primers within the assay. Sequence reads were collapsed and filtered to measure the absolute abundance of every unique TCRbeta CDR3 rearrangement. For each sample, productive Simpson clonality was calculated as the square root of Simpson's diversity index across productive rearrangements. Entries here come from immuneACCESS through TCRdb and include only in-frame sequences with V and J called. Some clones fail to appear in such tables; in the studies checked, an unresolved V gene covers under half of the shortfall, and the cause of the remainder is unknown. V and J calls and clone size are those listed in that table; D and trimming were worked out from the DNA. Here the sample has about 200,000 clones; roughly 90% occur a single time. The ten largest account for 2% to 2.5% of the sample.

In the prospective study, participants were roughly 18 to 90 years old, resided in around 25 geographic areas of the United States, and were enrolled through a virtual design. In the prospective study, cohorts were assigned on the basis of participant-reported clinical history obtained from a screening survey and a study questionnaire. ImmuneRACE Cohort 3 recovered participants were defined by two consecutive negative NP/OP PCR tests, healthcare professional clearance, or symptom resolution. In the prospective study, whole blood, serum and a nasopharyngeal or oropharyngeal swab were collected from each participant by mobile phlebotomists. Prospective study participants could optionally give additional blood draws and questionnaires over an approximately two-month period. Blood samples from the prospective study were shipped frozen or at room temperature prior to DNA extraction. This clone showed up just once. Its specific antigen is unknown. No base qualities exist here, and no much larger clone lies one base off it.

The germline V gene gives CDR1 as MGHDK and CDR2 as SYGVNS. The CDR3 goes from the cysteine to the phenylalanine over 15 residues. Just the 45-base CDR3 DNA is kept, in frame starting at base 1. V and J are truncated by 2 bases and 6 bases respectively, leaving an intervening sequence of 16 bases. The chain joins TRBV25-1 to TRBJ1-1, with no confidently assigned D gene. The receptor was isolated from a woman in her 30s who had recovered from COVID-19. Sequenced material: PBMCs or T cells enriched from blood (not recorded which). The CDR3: CASSEPASGFPEAFF. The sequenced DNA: TGTGCCAGCAGTGAACCCGCCAGTGGTTTCCCTGAAGCTTTCTTT.